These T cell receptor beta chains were read from a single sample in a study of cytomegalovirus exposure and HLA in healthy donors. The table came from immunoSEQ multiplex PCR; TCRdb's copy has only in-frame clones and leaves some out. The sample includes hundreds of thousands of clones, about 81% of them seen just once. What was sequenced was PBMCs. The receptors were gathered from a man between 40 and 49 years old in good health and CMV-seropositive. The conserved cysteine and the conserved F or W are not part of the CDR3 here.

TRBV7-9	ASSLPGTVGNTIY
TRBV29-1	SVYDRGEWGYT
TRBV27	ASRGLAGTQY
TRBV4-2	ASTELAGVSYNEQF
TRBV30	AWSGDSHSNQPQH
TRBV5-5	ASSSGQGTNTGELF
TRBV6-6	ASWKVGVDTQY
TRBV5-1	ASRGTQNTEAF
TRBV6-5	ASSFSQYNEQF
TRBV5-5	ASSLGSYSNQPQH
TRBV7-2	ASSLALLVNEQF
TRBV5-1	ASSLGRSNTGELF
TRBV5-4	ASSLGTGGLTDTQY
TRBV2	ASSEARDRGHGYT
TRBV11-3	ASSHGLAGGDTQY
TRBV10-3	AISEYRGWT
TRBV23-1	ASSHSHRTGGRNTIY
TRBV29-1	SVLTGYYNEQF
TRBV15	ATSRDMGLRGTNYGYT
TRBV6-6	ASTLAGDYNEQF
TRBV27	ASSPGTGDWDTQY
TRBV6-1	ASRAGSRYQETQY
TRBV6-5	ASSHGQDYQPQH
TRBV6-1	ASRSTGGADTQY
TRBV15	ATSHPSGRAGETQY
TRBV18	ASSRSSGRAADTQY
TRBV7-3	ASSLTGGANEQY
TRBV5-1	ASSPAGGTYEQY
TRBV2	ASSEAQGVPEQF
TRBV18	ASSPEEIQDRSGNTIY
TRBV11-3	ASSQGQSWATIY
TRBV5-1	ASTLGQGSYNEQF
TRBV4-1	ASSQVTQGYGYT
TRBV7-6	ASSLGALGQGSDVEQY
TRBV28	ASSLLPRGGELF
TRBV5-1	ASSSGQPNTEAF